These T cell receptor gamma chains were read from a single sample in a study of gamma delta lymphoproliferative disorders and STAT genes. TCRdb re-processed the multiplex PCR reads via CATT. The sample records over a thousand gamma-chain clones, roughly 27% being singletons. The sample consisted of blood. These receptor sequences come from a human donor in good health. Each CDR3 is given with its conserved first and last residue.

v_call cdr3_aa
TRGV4 CATFGQKLF
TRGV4 CATFWFKIF
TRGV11 CACWIDYKKLF
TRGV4 CATWGGKLF
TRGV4 CALVWKKLF
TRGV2 CATWVKKLF
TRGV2 CANSNYKKLF